The clone carrying this TCR beta chain was counted once. What it binds is unknown. cDNA reverse transcribed from extracted RNA served as the sequencing template. Data came from immunoSEQ multiplex PCR; TCRdb stores just in-frame clones and leaves some out. The data contain 75,000 to 85,000 clones, around 65% of them singletons. The treatment here: oral pan-JAK inhibitor, 5-10 mg twice daily. The sample comes from a study of CD8+ T cells in alopecia areata. Overall study context: The protocol delivered tofacitinib for 6 to 18 months, then withdrew it for 6 months. Study outcomes and limitations: It was less clear whether patients shared TCRs than it was in mice, possibly because of HLA. For patients receiving tofacitinib, scalp clonality and expanded CD8+ clones among the top 100 significantly decreased. It was observed that many expanded lesional clones persisted in scalp and blood during tofacitinib.

V lost 2 bases, J lost 6 bases, and 9 bases lay in between. This CDR3 has 13 amino acids. Germline assignment: CDR1 MNHEY and CDR2 SMNVEV (reference sequence). This TCR derives from a human donor with alopecia areata. V is TRBV27 and J is TRBJ2-3, with no clear D. The sample here was CD8+ T cells sorted from blood, taken at week 24, from a patient treated with tofacitinib. CDR3 bases: TGTGCCAGCAGTTTAGTTGGGCCCGATACGCAGTATTTT. Protein: CASSLVGPDTQYF.